This TCR beta chain was documented in a study of control samples from healthy donors and cancer patients. Germline loops: CDR1 SGHRS, CDR2 YFSETQ. The V gene end was trimmed by 4 bases and the J gene end by 4 bases; junction bases not matched to a gene: 8. The CDR3 consists of 15 residues. TCRdb's copy holds only in-frame clones and misses some; the assay was immunoSEQ multiplex PCR. The profile shows 100,000 to 150,000 clones, 85% to 95% of them singletons. The gene calls are TRBV5-1 and TRBJ2-7, with 10 positions matching TRBD1. The sequence came from a man aged 80 or over with head and neck cancer. The source material was PBMCs. CDR3 amino acids: CASSRPGTGEYEQYF. In DNA form, the CDR3 reads TGCGCCAGCAGCCGGCCCGGGACAGGGGAGTACGAGCAGTACTTC.